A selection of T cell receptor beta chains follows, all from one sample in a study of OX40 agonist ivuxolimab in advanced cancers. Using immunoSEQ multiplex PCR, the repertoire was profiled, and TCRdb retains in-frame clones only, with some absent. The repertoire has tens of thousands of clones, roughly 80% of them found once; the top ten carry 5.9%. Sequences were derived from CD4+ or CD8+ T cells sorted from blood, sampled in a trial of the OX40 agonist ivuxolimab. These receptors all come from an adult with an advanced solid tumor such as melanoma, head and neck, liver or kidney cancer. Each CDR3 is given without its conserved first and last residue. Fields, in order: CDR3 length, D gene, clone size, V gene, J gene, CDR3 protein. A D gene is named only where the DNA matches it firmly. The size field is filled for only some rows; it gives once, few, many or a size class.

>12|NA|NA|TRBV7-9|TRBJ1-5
ASSSGTENQPQH
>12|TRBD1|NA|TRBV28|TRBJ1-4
ASLPGQSNEKLF
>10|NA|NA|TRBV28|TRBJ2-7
ASSSLTSEQY
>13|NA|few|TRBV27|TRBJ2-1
ASSPFGTFYNEQF
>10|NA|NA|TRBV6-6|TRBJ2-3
ASSPGADTQY
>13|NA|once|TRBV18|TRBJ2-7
ASSLSAATANEQY
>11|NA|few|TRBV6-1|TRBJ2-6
ANSASGANVLT
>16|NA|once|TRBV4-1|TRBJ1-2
ASSQVSPRLPGDYGYT
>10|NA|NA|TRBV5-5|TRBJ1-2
ASALQDHGYT
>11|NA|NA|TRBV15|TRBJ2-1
ATSSKYSNEQF
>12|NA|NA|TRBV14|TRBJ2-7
ASSQLSGLYEQY
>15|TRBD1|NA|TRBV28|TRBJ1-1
ASSLWGTGGVNTEAF
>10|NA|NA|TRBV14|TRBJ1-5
ASSLGGQPQH
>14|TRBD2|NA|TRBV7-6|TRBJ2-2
ASSLEGTSSTGELF
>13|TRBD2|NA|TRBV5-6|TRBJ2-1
ASSYRLAGGVEQF
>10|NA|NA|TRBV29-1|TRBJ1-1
SVVAGRGDAF
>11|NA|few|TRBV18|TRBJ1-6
ASSPDRHSPLH
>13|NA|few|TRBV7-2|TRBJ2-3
ASSLSPGVVDTQY
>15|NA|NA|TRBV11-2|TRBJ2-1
ASSLHGGMLAYNEQF
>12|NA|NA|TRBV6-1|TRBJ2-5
ASSDRGRGETQY
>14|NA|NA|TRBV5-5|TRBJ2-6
ASTPSGGTGANVLT
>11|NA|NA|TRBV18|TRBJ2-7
ASSPPGRNEQY
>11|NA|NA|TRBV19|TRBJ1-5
ASSMGRNQPQH
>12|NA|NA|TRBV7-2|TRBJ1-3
ASSPGVSGNTIY
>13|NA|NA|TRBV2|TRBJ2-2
ASSENLPGTGELF
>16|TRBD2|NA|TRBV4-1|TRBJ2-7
ASSQDRVSSGLSYEQY
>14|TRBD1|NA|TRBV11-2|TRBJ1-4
ASSLGQGVTNEKLF
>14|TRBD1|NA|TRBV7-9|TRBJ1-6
ASSWGPDRLSSPLH
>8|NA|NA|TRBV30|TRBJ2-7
AWGVGEQY
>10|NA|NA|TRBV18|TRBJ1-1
ASSPSGAEAF
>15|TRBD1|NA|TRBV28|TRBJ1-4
ASSPLPGTGAFGKLF
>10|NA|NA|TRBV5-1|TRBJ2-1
ASSFEGVEQF
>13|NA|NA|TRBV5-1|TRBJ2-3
ASSLVGSRTDTQY
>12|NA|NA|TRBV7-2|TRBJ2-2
ASSRRVFTGELF
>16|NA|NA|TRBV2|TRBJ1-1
ASSVKQGYAGRHTEAF
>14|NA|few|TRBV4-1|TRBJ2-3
ASSQDVREWTDTQY
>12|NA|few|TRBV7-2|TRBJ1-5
ASSLEVSNQPQH
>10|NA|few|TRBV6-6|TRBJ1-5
ASIGGNQPQH
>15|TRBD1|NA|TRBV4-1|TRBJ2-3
ASSHPGGTGGLDTQY
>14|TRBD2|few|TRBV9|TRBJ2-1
ASSATLAGDHNEQF
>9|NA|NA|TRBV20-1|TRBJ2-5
SARDFPKQY
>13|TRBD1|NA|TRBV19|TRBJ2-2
ASRPTQGPAEELF
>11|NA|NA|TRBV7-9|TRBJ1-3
ASSLGQGNTIY
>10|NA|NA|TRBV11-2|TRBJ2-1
ASSLDQNEQF
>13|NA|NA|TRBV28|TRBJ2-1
ASSRTGSSYNEQF
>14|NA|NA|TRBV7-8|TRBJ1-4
ASSLRGARTNEKLF
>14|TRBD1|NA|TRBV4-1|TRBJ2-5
ASSQGRTGGPETQY
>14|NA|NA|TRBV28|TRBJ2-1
ASSGGTSNPPNEQF
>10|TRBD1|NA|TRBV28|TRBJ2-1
ASSFRQGNEF
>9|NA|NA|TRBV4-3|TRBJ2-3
ASAGWDTQY
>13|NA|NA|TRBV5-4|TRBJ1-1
ASSLEGGSSTEAF
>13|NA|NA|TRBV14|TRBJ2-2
ASSQRTDFNGELF
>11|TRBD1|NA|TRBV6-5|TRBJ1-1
ASRKQGSAEAF
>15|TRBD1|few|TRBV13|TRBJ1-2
ASSFLTWGQGLYGYT